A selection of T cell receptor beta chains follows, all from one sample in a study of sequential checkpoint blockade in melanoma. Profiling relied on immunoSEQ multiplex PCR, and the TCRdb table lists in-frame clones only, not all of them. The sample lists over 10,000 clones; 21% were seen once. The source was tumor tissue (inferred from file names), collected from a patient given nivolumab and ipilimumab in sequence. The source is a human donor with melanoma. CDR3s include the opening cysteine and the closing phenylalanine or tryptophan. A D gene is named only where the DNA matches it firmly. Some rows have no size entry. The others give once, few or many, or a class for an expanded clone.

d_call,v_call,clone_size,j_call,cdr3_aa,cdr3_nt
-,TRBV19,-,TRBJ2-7,CASSIVDRTYEQYF,TGTGCCAGTAGTATAGTTGACAGAACCTACGAGCAGTACTTC
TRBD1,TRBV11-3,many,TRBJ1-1,CASSPQGARGIGAFF,TGTGCCAGCAGCCCACAGGGGGCGAGGGGGATAGGTGCTTTCTTT
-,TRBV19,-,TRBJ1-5,CASSIEPGGRNQPQHF,TGTGCCAGTAGTATAGAACCCGGGGGACGCAATCAGCCCCAGCATTTT
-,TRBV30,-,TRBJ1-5,CASSGFSNQPQHF,TGTGCCTCCTCGGGCTTTAGCAATCAGCCCCAGCATTTT
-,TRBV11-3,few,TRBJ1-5,CASSPQGHSNQPQHF,TGTGCCAGCAGCCCTCAAGGTCATAGCAATCAGCCCCAGCATTTT
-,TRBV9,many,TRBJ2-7,CASSVAGETYEQYF,TGTGCCAGCAGCGTAGCGGGGGAAACCTACGAGCAGTACTTC
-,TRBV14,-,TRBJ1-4,CASRGPTNEKLFF,TGTGCCAGCAGGGGACCAACTAATGAAAAACTGTTTTTT
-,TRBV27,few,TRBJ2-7,CASSSLGDPDEQYF,TGTGCCAGCAGTTCACTAGGGGACCCCGACGAGCAGTACTTC
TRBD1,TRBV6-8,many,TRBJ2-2,CASSPNAGTGLTGELFF,TGTGCCAGCAGCCCCAACGCTGGGACAGGGTTAACCGGGGAGCTGTTTTTT
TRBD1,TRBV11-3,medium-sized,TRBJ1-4,CASSSGTGAGKLFF,TGTGCCAGCAGCTCCGGGACAGGGGCAGGAAAACTGTTTTTT
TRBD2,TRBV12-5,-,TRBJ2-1,CASTGLAGYNEQFF,TGTGCCAGCACCGGGCTAGCGGGGTACAATGAGCAGTTCTTC
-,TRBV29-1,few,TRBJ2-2,CSVESGGNTGELFF,TGCAGCGTTGAATCCGGGGGAAACACCGGGGAGCTGTTTTTT
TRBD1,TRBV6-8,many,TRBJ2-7,CASFWLNRDSFYEQYF,TGTGCCAGCTTCTGGCTGAACCGGGACAGCTTCTACGAGCAGTACTTC
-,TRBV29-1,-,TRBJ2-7,CSVGDRGYEQYF,TGCAGCGTTGGTGACAGAGGTTACGAGCAGTACTTC
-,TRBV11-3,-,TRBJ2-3,CASSSRLTYKTDTQYF,TGTGCCAGCAGCTCAAGACTAACCTACAAAACAGATACGCAGTATTTT
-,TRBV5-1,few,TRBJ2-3,CASSLSVAITDTQYF,TGCGCCAGCAGCTTGTCTGTCGCCATCACAGATACGCAGTATTTT
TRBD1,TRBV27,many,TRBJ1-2,CASSLSSLWLAGGLYGYTF,TGTGCCAGCAGTTTATCGTCTTTGTGGTTGGCAGGGGGCCTCTATGGCTACACCTTC
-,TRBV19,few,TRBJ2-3,CASSILLGADTQYF,TGTGCCAGTAGTATCTTACTCGGCGCGGATACGCAGTATTTT
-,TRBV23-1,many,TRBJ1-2,CASSSGGGDYGYTF,TGCGCCAGCAGCTCCGGGGGGGGCGACTATGGCTACACCTTC
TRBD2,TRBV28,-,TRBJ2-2,CASSFAGLADTGELFF,TGTGCCAGCAGTTTCGCGGGACTAGCGGATACCGGGGAGCTGTTTTTT
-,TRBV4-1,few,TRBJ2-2,CASSQGDGGNTGELFF,TGCGCCAGCAGCCAAGGGGACGGGGGAAACACCGGGGAGCTGTTTTTT
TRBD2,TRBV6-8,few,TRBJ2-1,CASTDLSLTSGGTEEQFF,TGTGCCAGCACCGACCTATCTTTGACTAGCGGGGGGACCGAGGAGCAGTTCTTC
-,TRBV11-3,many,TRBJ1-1,CASSLDLVGTEAFF,TGTGCCAGCAGCTTAGACTTGGTGGGCACTGAAGCTTTCTTT
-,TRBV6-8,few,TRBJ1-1,CASQSWDTEAFF,TGTGCCAGCCAGTCTTGGGATACTGAAGCTTTCTTT
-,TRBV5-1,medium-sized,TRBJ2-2,CASSPQRNTGELFF,TGCGCCAGCAGCCCACAGAGGAACACCGGGGAGCTGTTTTTT
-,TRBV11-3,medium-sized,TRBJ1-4,CASSHPNKNEKLFF,TGTGCCAGCAGCCACCCGAACAAAAATGAAAAACTGTTTTTT
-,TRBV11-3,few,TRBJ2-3,CASGPGGSTDTQYF,TGTGCCAGCGGCCCGGGCGGTAGCACAGATACGCAGTATTTT